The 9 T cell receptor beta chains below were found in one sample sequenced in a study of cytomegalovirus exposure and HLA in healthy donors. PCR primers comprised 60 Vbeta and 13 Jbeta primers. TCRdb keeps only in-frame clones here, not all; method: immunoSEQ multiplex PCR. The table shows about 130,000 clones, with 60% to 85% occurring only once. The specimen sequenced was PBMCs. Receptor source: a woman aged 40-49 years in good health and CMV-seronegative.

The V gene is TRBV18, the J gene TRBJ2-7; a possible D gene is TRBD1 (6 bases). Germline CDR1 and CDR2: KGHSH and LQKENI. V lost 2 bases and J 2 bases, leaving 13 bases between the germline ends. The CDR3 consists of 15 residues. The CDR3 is CASSPKRTETYEQYF. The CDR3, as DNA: TGTGCCAGCTCACCAAAGCGGACAGAGACCTACGAGCAGTACTTC.

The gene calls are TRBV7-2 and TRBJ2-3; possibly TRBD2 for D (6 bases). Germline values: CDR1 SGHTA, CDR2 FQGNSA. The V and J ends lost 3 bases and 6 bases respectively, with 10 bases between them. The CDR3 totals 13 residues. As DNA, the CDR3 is TGTGCCAGCAGCTTTGCGGGGTGGGATACGCAGTATTTT. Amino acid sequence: CASSFAGWDTQYF.

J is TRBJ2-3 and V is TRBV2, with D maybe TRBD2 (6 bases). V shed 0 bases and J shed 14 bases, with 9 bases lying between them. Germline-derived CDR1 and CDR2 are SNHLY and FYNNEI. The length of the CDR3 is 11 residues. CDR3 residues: CASSEARRGYF. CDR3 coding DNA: TGTGCCAGCAGTGAAGCACGGCGGGGGTATTTT.

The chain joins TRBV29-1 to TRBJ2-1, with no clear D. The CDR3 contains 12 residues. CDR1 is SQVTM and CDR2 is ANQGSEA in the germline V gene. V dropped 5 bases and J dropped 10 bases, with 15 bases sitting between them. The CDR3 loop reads CSVSLAWLEQFF. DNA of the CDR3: TGCAGCGTTTCTTTAGCTTGGTTGGAGCAGTTCTTC.

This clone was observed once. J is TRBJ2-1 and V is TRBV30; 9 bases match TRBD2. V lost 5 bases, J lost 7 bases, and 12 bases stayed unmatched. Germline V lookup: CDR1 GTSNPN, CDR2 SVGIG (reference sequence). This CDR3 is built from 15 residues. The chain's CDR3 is CAWWGPAGGKNEQFF. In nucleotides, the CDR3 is TGTGCCTGGTGGGGTCCAGCGGGGGGAAAAAATGAGCAGTTCTTC. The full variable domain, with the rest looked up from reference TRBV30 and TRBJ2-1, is SQTIHQWPATLVQPVGSPLSLECTVEGTSNPNLYWYRQAAGRGLQLLFYSVGIGQISSEVPQNLSASRPQDRQFILSSKKLLLSDSGFYLCAWWGPAGGKNEQFFGPGTRLTVL.

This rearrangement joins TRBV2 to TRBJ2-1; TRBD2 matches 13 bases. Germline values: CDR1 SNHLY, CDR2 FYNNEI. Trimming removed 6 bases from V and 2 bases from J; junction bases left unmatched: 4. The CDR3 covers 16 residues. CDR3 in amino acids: CASSAGLAGTYNEQFF. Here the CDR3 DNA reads TGTGCCAGCAGCGCGGGACTAGCGGGGACCTACAATGAGCAGTTCTTC.

The CDR3 reads CASSLGQGHQPQHF. CDR3 bases: TGTGCCAGCAGCCTAGGACAGGGTCATCAGCCCCAGCATTTT. This sequence joins TRBV11-2 and TRBJ1-5; TRBD1 agrees at 8 bases. Trimming cost V 5 bases and J 5 bases; bases outside gene matches: 5. This CDR3 region has 14 residues. Per germline, CDR1 SGHAT and CDR2 FQNNGV.

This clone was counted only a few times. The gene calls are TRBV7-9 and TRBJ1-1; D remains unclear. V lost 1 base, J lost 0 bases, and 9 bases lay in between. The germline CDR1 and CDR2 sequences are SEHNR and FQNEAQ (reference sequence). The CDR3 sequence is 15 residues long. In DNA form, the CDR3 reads TGTGCCAGCAGCTTAGAGCGGGGATTGAACACTGAAGCTTTCTTT. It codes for CASSLERGLNTEAFF.

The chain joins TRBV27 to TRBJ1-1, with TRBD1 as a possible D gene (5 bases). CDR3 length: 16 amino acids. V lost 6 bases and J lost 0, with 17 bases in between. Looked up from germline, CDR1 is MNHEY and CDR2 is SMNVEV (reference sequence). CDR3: CASSTQGRLMNTEAFF. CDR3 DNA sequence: TGTGCCAGCAGCACCCAGGGCCGATTAATGAACACTGAAGCTTTCTTT.